This passage covers 18 T cell receptor beta chains from one sample sequenced in a study of cytomegalovirus exposure and HLA in healthy donors (dated by TCRdb to about 2017). To prepare the library, the immunoSEQ multiplex PCR assay was applied. Entries here come from immuneACCESS through TCRdb and include only in-frame sequences with V and J called. Some clones fail to appear in such tables; in the studies checked, an unresolved V gene covers under half of the shortfall, and the cause of the remainder is unknown. The sample profile shows 150,000 to 200,000 clones; nearly 90% of them were found once. The leading ten clones occupy 4% to 4.5% of the sample. What was sequenced was PBMCs. These receptors all stem from a man between 18 and 29 years old in good health and CMV-seropositive.

V and J are TRBV4-2 and TRBJ1-3; the D is unclear. The V gene's germline CDR1 is LGHNA and CDR2 YNFKEQ. The CDR3 has 16 residues. Trimming took 2 bases from V and 0 from J, leaving 11 bases between them. The CDR3 spells CASSQTIDSSGNTIYF. In nucleotides, the CDR3 is TGTGCCAGCAGCCAAACTATAGATTCCTCTGGAAACACCATATATTTT.

The V and J genes are TRBV5-4 and TRBJ2-3; 9 nucleotides align to TRBD2. Germline V CDR1 and CDR2: SGHNT, YYREEE (reference sequence). J was trimmed by 3 bases and V by 4 bases; bases with no gene match: 6. This CDR3 has 15 amino acids. CDR3 nucleotide sequence: TGTGCCAGCAGCCGCGGGGGGGGATCGACAGATACGCAGTATTTT. It codes for CASSRGGGSTDTQYF.

The chain is built from TRBV6-1 and TRBJ2-2; 9 bases map to TRBD2. Trimming took 4 bases from V and 2 from J; bases not matched to a gene: 2. Per germline, CDR1 MNHNS and CDR2 SASEGT. This CDR3 is 15 amino acids long. The CDR3 protein is CASSGLAGNTGELFF. The CDR3 DNA reads TGTGCCAGCAGTGGTCTAGCGGGAAACACCGGGGAGCTGTTTTTT.

J is TRBJ2-3 and V is TRBV18; 7 bases line up with TRBD1. V shed 10 bases, J shed 5 bases, and the junction held 9 bases outside the gene matches. The germline V gene encodes CDR1 KGHSH and CDR2 LQKENI. The CDR3 has 13 residues. CDR3 residues: CATSKGAQDTQYF. The DNA of the CDR3 is TGTGCCACCTCCAAGGGGGCACAAGATACGCAGTATTTT.

The chain couples TRBV6-1 to TRBJ2-7; possibly TRBD1 for D (5 bases). V gave up 6 bases and J gave up 3 bases, with 15 bases separating them. The germline gives CDR1 MNHNS, CDR2 SASEGT. The CDR3 spans 14 residues. The CDR3 protein is CASSTMTERYEQYF. The CDR3 region has the DNA TGTGCCAGCAGCACCATGACAGAGCGCTACGAGCAGTACTTC.

The chain combines TRBV18 with TRBJ1-1, with 7 bases identical to TRBD1. This CDR3 is 15 amino acids long. The trim removed 6 bases at V and 1 base at J, leaving 8 bases unmatched. Germline CDR1 is KGHSH and CDR2 is LQKENI. The CDR3, as DNA: TGTGCCAGCTCCGAGGGGGCAGGGAAGAACACTGAAGCTTTCTTT. Protein: CASSEGAGKNTEAFF.

This sequence joins TRBV7-9 and TRBJ2-7, with D perhaps matching TRBD2 (6 bases). Germline V CDR1 and CDR2: SEHNR, FQNEAQ (reference sequence). CDR3 length equals 14 residues. V was clipped by 5 bases and J by 6 bases, with 17 bases between them. CDR3 bases: TGTGCCAGCAGCCTGGGAACCCAGGGAGGCGAGCAGTACTTC. As protein: CASSLGTQGGEQYF.

This chain links TRBV6-1 with TRBJ1-3; a weak D match, TRBD1 (5 bases). The germline gives CDR1 MNHNS, CDR2 SASEGT. With 7 bases removed from V and 0 bases from J, the gap between germline ends came to 7 bases. This CDR3 region has 13 residues. The CDR3 is CASKDTSGNTIYF. The DNA of the CDR3 is TGTGCCAGCAAGGACACCTCTGGAAACACCATATATTTT.

V is TRBV11-3 and J is TRBJ2-1; 10 nucleotides agree with TRBD2. Germline CDR1 is SGHNT and CDR2 is YENEEA. The CDR3 totals 16 residues. Trimming cost V 1 base and J 8 bases; bases outside gene matches: 8. CDR3 DNA sequence: TGTGCCAGCAGCTTAGGGTCTAGCGGGAGAACAGATGAGCAGTTCTTC. Its protein product is CASSLGSSGRTDEQFF. The full variable domain, in which reference TRBV11-3 and TRBJ2-1 provide the parts outside the CDR3, is EAGVVQSPRYKIIEKKQPVAFWCNPISGHNTLYWYLQNLGQGPELLIRYENEEAVDDSQLPKDRFSAERLKGVDSTLKIQPAELGDSAVYLCASSLGSSGRTDEQFFGPGTRLTVL.

The chain combines TRBV19 with TRBJ2-4; 8 positions agree with TRBD2. Germline-derived CDR1 and CDR2 are LNHDA and SQIVND (reference sequence). V was pared by 4 bases and J by 0 bases, with 5 bases of the junction left unmatched. The CDR3 contains 16 residues. CDR3 sequence (DNA): TGTGCCAGTAGTAGAACTAGCGGACTAGCCAAAAACATTCAGTACTTC. Translated: CASSRTSGLAKNIQYF.

The CDR3 reads CASFLGGVNTGELFF. CDR3 in DNA: TGTGCCAGTTTCCTCGGGGGAGTGAACACCGGGGAGCTGTTTTTT. J is TRBJ2-2 and V is TRBV19, with D maybe TRBD2 (6 bases). The CDR3 spans 15 residues. Per germline, CDR1 LNHDA and CDR2 SQIVND (reference sequence). V dropped 8 bases and J dropped 1 base, with 14 bases sitting between them.

V gene TRBV28 combines with J gene TRBJ1-2; tentative D call: TRBD1 (6 bases). V was trimmed by 11 bases and J by 8 bases, leaving 15 bases between them. Germline CDR1 and CDR2: MDHEN and SYDVKM. The CDR3 is 11 amino acids. The CDR3 DNA follows: TGTGCCGCCGGGACATTGGGCGGCTACACCTTC. Protein: CAAGTLGGYTF.

This clone showed up just a few times. The gene calls are TRBV12-5 and TRBJ2-2; a weak D match, TRBD2 (6 bases). This CDR3 has 14 amino acids. The V end lost 6 bases, the J end lost 3 bases, and 11 bases lay between the germline ends. Germline V gene data show CDR1 as LGHNT and CDR2 as FRNRAP. The DNA for the CDR3 is TGTGCTAGTGGGTTCCGGGAGTACACCGGGGAGCTGTTTTTT. Its translation: CASGFREYTGELFF.

This sequence joins TRBV10-3 and TRBJ2-7; the match to TRBD2 covers 7 bases. The length of the CDR3 is 13 residues. V lost 0 bases and J lost 7; bases outside the gene matches: 3. Germline V CDR1 and CDR2: ENHRY, SYGVKD. For the CDR3, the DNA is TGTGCCATCAGTGAGTCGCGGGAGCGGGAGCAGTACTTC. Protein product: CAISESREREQYF.

The chain carries TRBV2 and TRBJ2-5; D uncertain. The CDR3 runs to 13 residues. Between the trimmed V and J ends, which lost 3 bases and 0 bases, there was a span of 5 bases. The germline CDR1 and CDR2 sequences are SNHLY and FYNNEI. In DNA, the CDR3 is TGTGCCAGCAGTGACTATAACCAAGAGACCCAGTACTTC. This codes for CASSDYNQETQYF.

The chain links TRBV5-7 to TRBJ1-3; D perhaps matches TRBD1 (6 bases). Being an ORF, TRBV5-7 has a function that is uncertain. With 5 bases removed from V and 0 bases from J, the gap between germline ends came to 21 bases. This CDR3 region has 18 residues. In DNA, the CDR3 is TGTGCCAGCAGTTTAAGGTGTCCAGGGGAACTCTCTGGAAACACCATATATTTT. It translates to CASSLRCPGELSGNTIYF.

This chain links TRBV28 with TRBJ2-4; possible D gene TRBD1, 5 bases. This CDR3 region has 16 residues. Trimming cost V 7 bases and J 2 bases, with 18 bases left between them. Germline-derived CDR1 and CDR2 are MDHEN and SYDVKM. This CDR3 reads CASTQDLSGTKNIQYF. Written as DNA, the CDR3 is TGTGCCAGCACCCAAGACCTCTCAGGGACCAAAAACATTCAGTACTTC. Based on the CDR3 plus reference TRBV28 and TRBJ2-4, the full variable domain is DVKVTQSSRYLVKRTGEKVFLECVQDMDHENMFWYRQDPGLGLRLIYFSYDVKMKEKGDIPEGYSVSREKKERFSLILESASTNQTSMYLCASTQDLSGTKNIQYFGAGTRLSVL.

The CDR3 protein is CASSEQLETRINEQFF. As DNA, the CDR3 is TGTGCCAGCAGTGAACAATTGGAGACTCGAATCAATGAGCAGTTCTTC. This chain links TRBV6-1 with TRBJ2-1; D call uncertain. Trimming shortened V by 2 bases and J by 6 bases, and 17 bases separated the two germline ends. The CDR3 extends over 16 amino acids. Germline CDR1 and CDR2: MNHNS and SASEGT.